This is a list of T cell receptor beta chains from one sample in a study of neoadjuvant anti-PD-1 for oral cavity cancer. The data were produced by immunoSEQ multiplex PCR, yet TCRdb's version contains in-frame clones alone and is incomplete. Seen here are some 22,000 clones, 26% observed once, and the top ten hold roughly 16%. Source: tumor tissue, taken after nivolumab (anti-PD-1) treatment. The receptor source for this set is a person aged 35-79 years with oral cavity squamous cell carcinoma. CDR3s include the opening cysteine and the closing phenylalanine or tryptophan. The D gene is left open where the match is weak. Size is stated for part of the rows, as once, few or many counts, or as a class when the clone is expanded.

TGTGCCAGCATTCAGGACGGCAACGAGCAGTACTTC CASIQDGNEQYF TRBJ2-7 few TRBV6-6 NA
TGCGCCAGCAGCCAAACGTACCAAGAGACCCAGTACTTC CASSQTYQETQYF TRBJ2-5 NA TRBV4-1 NA
TGTGCCAGCAGCTTGAGTGAAGCCATAGGCTACACCTTC CASSLSEAIGYTF TRBJ1-2 NA TRBV13 NA
TGTGCCAGCAGCGGGACCGGGACCTACGAGCAGTACTTC CASSGTGTYEQYF TRBJ2-7 NA TRBV6-5 NA
TGTGCCAGCAGTGAAGCGCTCGAGGCTGGTGAAGCTTTCTTT CASSEALEAGEAFF TRBJ1-1 few TRBV6-1 NA
TGCGCCAGCAGCCAAGCCGGGGGGAAGGGTGAGCAGTTCTTC CASSQAGGKGEQFF TRBJ2-1 NA TRBV4-1 TRBD2
TGTGCCATTAGAGCCGGGACAGGGACGGACACCGGGGAGCTGTTTTTT CAIRAGTGTDTGELFF TRBJ2-2 NA TRBV10-3 TRBD1
TGTGCCAGCAGGCAGGTGGTTAATGAAAAACTGTTTTTT CASRQVVNEKLFF TRBJ1-4 NA TRBV6-1 NA
TGTGCCAGCAGTTACCCCGGGGGCGCGAACACCGGGGAGCTGTTTTTT CASSYPGGANTGELFF TRBJ2-2 few TRBV6-5 NA
TGCGCCAGCAGCTTTGGGACGGTCCAGTTCTTC CASSFGTVQFF TRBJ2-1 NA TRBV5-1 NA
TGTGCCAGCAGCTTTACAGGGGGCGCTTCCTACGAGCAGTACTTC CASSFTGGASYEQYF TRBJ2-7 many TRBV7-9 TRBD1